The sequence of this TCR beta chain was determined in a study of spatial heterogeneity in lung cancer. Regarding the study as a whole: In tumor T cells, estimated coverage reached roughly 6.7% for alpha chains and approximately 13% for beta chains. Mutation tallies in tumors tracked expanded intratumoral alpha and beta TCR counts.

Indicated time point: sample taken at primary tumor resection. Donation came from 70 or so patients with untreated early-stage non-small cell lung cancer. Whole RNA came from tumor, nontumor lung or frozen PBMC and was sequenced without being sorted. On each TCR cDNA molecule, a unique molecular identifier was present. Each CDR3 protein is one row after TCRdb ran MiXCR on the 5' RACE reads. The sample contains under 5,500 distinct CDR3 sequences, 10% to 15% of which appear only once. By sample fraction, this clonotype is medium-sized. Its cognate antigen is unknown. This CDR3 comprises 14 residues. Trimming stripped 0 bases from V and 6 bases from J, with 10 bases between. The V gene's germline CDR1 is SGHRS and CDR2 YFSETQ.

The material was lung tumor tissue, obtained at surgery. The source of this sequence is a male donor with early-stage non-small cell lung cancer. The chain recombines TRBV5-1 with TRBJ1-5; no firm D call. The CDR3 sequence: CASSLAGSGQPQHF. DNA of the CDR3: TGCGCCAGCAGCTTGGCGGGGTCGGGTCAGCCCCAGCATTTT.